Below, 27 T cell receptor beta chains from the same sample are listed, as sequenced in a study of neurological immune-mediated disorders. MiXCR, applied by TCRdb to the 5' RACE reads, yields one record per CDR3 protein. The sample has 25,000 to 35,000 distinct CDR3 sequences; 5.5% to 6% are singletons. Sequencing input: CD4+ T cells from blood. Every receptor here comes from a woman between 45 and 65 years old in good health.

This clonotype was recorded many times. V is TRBV20-1 and J is TRBJ1-5; D gene unclear. Germline loops: CDR1 DFQATT, CDR2 SNEGSKA (reference sequence). Trimming stripped 1 base from V and 2 bases from J, with 9 bases between. The CDR3 length is 14 residues. The CDR3 sequence: CSARGAGGNQPQHF. In nucleotides, the CDR3 is TGCAGTGCTAGAGGGGCCGGGGGCAATCAGCCCCAGCATTTT.

This clonotype came up many times. V is TRBV7-2 and J is TRBJ1-5; D is ambiguous. The germline gives CDR1 SGHTA, CDR2 FQGNSA. The CDR3 length is 16 residues. V was pared by 1 base and J by 6 bases, with 16 bases between. This CDR3 is CASSLEAPRVGQPQHF. DNA of the CDR3: TGTGCCAGCAGCTTAGAAGCGCCGAGGGTGGGTCAGCCCCAGCATTTT.

The V gene is TRBV12-3 or TRBV12-4, the J gene TRBJ2-1; D might be TRBD1 or TRBD2, each matching 5 bases. V was shortened by 2 bases and J by 6 bases, with 8 bases between the two germline ends. This CDR3 comprises 13 residues. In nucleotides, the CDR3 is TGTGCCAGCAGTTTAAAGGGACCCAATGAGCAGTTCTTC. Residues: CASSLKGPNEQFF.

This clonotype came up many times. The chain carries TRBV2 and TRBJ2-3; no clear D. Trimming removed 5 bases at V and 4 bases at J, with 10 bases between. The CDR3 loop spans 13 amino acids. Germline V gives CDR1 SNHLY, CDR2 FYNNEI. CDR3 residues: CASSPRFSDTQYF. The DNA of the CDR3 is TGTGCCAGCAGTCCCCGCTTTTCAGATACGCAGTATTTT.

This clonotype is termed medium-sized. The chain recombines TRBV3-1 with TRBJ1-1; 10 bases fit TRBD1. J was trimmed by 4 bases and V by 6 bases; bases with no gene match: 2. The germline gives CDR1 LGHDT, CDR2 YNNKEL (reference sequence). The CDR3 runs to 13 residues. CDR3 loop: CASRTGGRTEAFF. The CDR3 DNA sequence: TGTGCCAGCAGGACAGGGGGCCGCACTGAAGCTTTCTTT.

This clonotype was seen ten or more times. V is TRBV7-2 and J is TRBJ1-1; no clear D. This CDR3 is built from 13 residues. CDR1 and CDR2 from the germline V gene are SGHTA and FQGNSA. V dropped 5 bases and J dropped 0 bases, with 7 bases sitting between them. In DNA, the CDR3 is TGTGCCAGCAGCCAACAGCTGAACACTGAAGCTTTCTTT. It translates to CASSQQLNTEAFF.

This clonotype has ten or more counts. This chain uses TRBV20-1 with TRBJ2-5; D is possibly TRBD2 (5 bases). Trimming stripped 1 base from V and 5 bases from J, with 5 bases between. Looked up from germline, CDR1 is DFQATT and CDR2 is SNEGSKA (reference sequence). The CDR3 spans 11 residues. In nucleotides, the CDR3 is TGCAGTGCTAGAGTAGCGGAGACCCAGTACTTC. This gives the protein CSARVAETQYF.

This clonotype was counted ten times or more. The chain couples TRBV5-1 to TRBJ2-2; the D gene is possibly TRBD1 (6 bases). The CDR3 has 17 residues. V lost 5 bases and J 0 bases, leaving 17 bases between the germline ends. Germline CDR1 and CDR2: SGHRS and YFSETQ. CDR3 in amino acids: CASRTGGLQSNTGELFF. In DNA form, the CDR3 reads TGCGCCAGCAGGACAGGAGGCCTACAATCGAACACCGGGGAGCTGTTTTTT.

This clonotype qualifies as medium-sized. The chain has TRBV29-1 and TRBJ1-1; D gene uncertain. V lost 1 base to trimming and J lost 4 bases, with 16 bases between them. Germline CDR1 and CDR2: SQVTM and ANQGSEA. This CDR3 is 15 amino acids long. The CDR3 spells CSVEVRRRRTTEAFF. DNA for the CDR3: TGCAGCGTTGAAGTCCGGAGACGCCGGACCACTGAAGCTTTCTTT. The whole variable domain, remainder taken from reference TRBV29-1 and TRBJ1-1, is SAVISQKPSRDICQRGTSLTIQCQVDSQVTMMFWYRQQPGQSLTLIATANQGSEATYESGFVIDKFPISRPNLTFSTLTVSNMSPEDSSIYLCSVEVRRRRTTEAFFGQGTRLTVV.

This clonotype has at least ten counts. V usage is TRBV7-3 and J usage is TRBJ2-3; 8 nucleotides agree with TRBD2. The germline V gene encodes CDR1 SGHTA and CDR2 FQGTGA. V shed 6 bases and J 4 bases; nucleotides not matched to a gene: 12. The CDR3 spans 16 residues. For the CDR3, the DNA is TGTGCCAGCAGTTACGCGGGGGGCGGATTCCCAGATACGCAGTATTTT. It yields the protein CASSYAGGGFPDTQYF.

This clonotype is medium-sized in the sample. The V gene is TRBV5-1, the J gene TRBJ1-6, with D possibly TRBD1 on 5 matching bases. From germline, CDR1 is SGHRS and CDR2 YFSETQ. V gave up 3 bases and J gave up 8 bases, with 12 bases separating them. The CDR3 loop spans 14 amino acids. CDR3 DNA: TGCGCCAGCAGCTCCGGTAGGGGAGATTCACCCCTCCACTTT. Translation gives CASSSGRGDSPLHF.

This clonotype was counted many times. The chain uses TRBV2 and TRBJ2-7; the D gene is possibly TRBD1 (5 bases). CDR3 length equals 16 residues. Trimming pared 6 bases from V and 2 bases from J, leaving 20 bases between. Per germline, CDR1 SNHLY and CDR2 FYNNEI. CDR3: CASSQHQKTATYEQYF. Written as DNA, the CDR3 is TGTGCCAGCAGCCAACATCAGAAGACAGCTACCTACGAGCAGTACTTC.

This clonotype was recorded many times. CDR3 protein: CSVEDSGNQPQHF. Written as DNA, the CDR3 is TGCAGCGTTGAAGATTCGGGGAATCAGCCCCAGCATTTT. The chain combines TRBV29-1 with TRBJ1-5, with D unresolved. CDR1 and CDR2 (germline): SQVTM, ANQGSEA. CDR3 length equals 13 residues. Trimming cost V 0 bases and J 4 bases, with 7 bases left between them.

In this sample, this clonotype turned up many times. The chain employs TRBV7-8 and TRBJ2-1; TRBD2 matches at 8 bases. This CDR3 comprises 15 residues. Germline V gene sequence: CDR1 SGHVS, CDR2 FQNEAQ. The J segment lost 8 bases and the V segment lost 1 base, leaving 7 bases of the junction unmatched. The CDR3 loop reads CASSLVSGGQHEQFF. CDR3 nucleotide sequence: TGTGCCAGCAGCTTAGTTTCGGGGGGGCAGCATGAGCAGTTCTTC.

The CDR3 coding sequence is TGCAGTGCTAGCCGGGGTCGCAGGGTCATAGATACGCAGTATTTT. Translated, it gives CSASRGRRVIDTQYF. The V call is TRBV20-1, the J call TRBJ2-3; D assignment may be TRBD1 or TRBD2 (5 bases each). The V end was cut by 3 bases, the J end by 5 bases, with 18 bases between. This CDR3 spans 15 amino acids. Per the germline V gene, CDR1 is DFQATT and CDR2 is SNEGSKA (reference sequence).

The sample holds many counts of this clonotype. J is TRBJ1-1 and V is TRBV7-2; possibly TRBD1 for D (6 bases). From germline, CDR1 is SGHTA and CDR2 FQGNSA. The CDR3 is 15 residues long. The V end was cut by 5 bases, the J end by 6 bases, with 19 bases between. The CDR3: CASSRDRTRLPEAFF. DNA of the CDR3: TGTGCCAGCAGCCGAGACAGGACTAGACTCCCTGAAGCTTTCTTT.

In its sample, this clonotype was seen many times. V usage is TRBV28 and J usage is TRBJ1-5; D not resolved. V dropped 7 bases and J dropped 7 bases, with 11 bases sitting between them. CDR1 MDHEN and CDR2 SYDVKM come from the germline V gene. CDR3 length: 12 residues. The CDR3 nucleotides read TGTGCCAGCACCGGTGGGATCCAGCCCCAGCATTTT. Protein: CASTGGIQPQHF.

This clonotype has at least ten counts. The chain has TRBV4-1 and TRBJ2-3; D is uncertain. This CDR3 is built from 12 residues. V shed 2 bases and J shed 2 bases, with 2 bases lying between them. Per the germline V gene, CDR1 is MGHRA and CDR2 is YSYEKL. The CDR3: CASSQPTDTQYF. The CDR3 coding sequence is TGCGCCAGCAGCCAACCCACAGATACGCAGTATTTT.

The table lists this clonotype with many counts. This rearrangement joins TRBV20-1 to TRBJ2-1; TRBD2 might be the D (5 bases). Trimming pared 1 base from V and 4 bases from J, leaving 14 bases between. Germline V gene lookup returns CDR1 DFQATT and CDR2 SNEGSKA (reference sequence). This CDR3 is built from 15 residues. The DNA for the CDR3 is TGCAGTGCTAGAGTCGGTAGCGAGACTTACAATGAGCAGTTCTTC. It translates to CSARVGSETYNEQFF.

This clonotype was counted at least ten times. The genes are TRBV18 and TRBJ1-1; tentatively, D is TRBD1 (6 bases). Trimming stripped 2 bases from V and 1 base from J, with 17 bases between. The CDR3 totals 17 residues. Germline lookup yields CDR1 KGHSH and CDR2 LQKENI. The CDR3: CASSPGVVDRKNTEAFF. The CDR3 nucleotides are TGTGCCAGCTCACCAGGGGTAGTGGACAGAAAGAACACTGAAGCTTTCTTT.

The sample holds many counts of this clonotype. Here the CDR3 reads CASQVRQSGNSPLHF. The CDR3, as DNA: TGTGCCAGCCAAGTGAGACAAAGTGGTAATTCACCCCTCCACTTT. The chain is built from TRBV28 and TRBJ1-6; D is undetermined. CDR1 is MDHEN and CDR2 is SYDVKM in the germline V gene. The CDR3 runs 15 residues. Trimming took off 8 bases at V and 6 bases at J, with 17 bases between the two ends.

This clonotype has at least ten counts. This chain links TRBV4-3 with TRBJ2-1; TRBD1 matches 10 bases. V was clipped by 2 bases and J by 7 bases; unmatched bases: 2. The CDR3 runs to 14 residues. Germline V gives CDR1 LGHNA, CDR2 YSLEER. CDR3 region: CASSQRTGGNEQFF. CDR3 nucleotide sequence: TGCGCCAGCAGCCAAAGGACAGGGGGGAATGAGCAGTTCTTC.

This clonotype was detected many times. CDR3 protein: CATYGGGGPLETQYF. The CDR3 bases are TGTGCCACCTATGGGGGAGGAGGGCCTTTAGAGACCCAGTACTTC. V and J are TRBV28 and TRBJ2-5; D may be TRBD2 (6 bases). Germline V lookup: CDR1 MDHEN, CDR2 SYDVKM. V lost 10 bases to trimming and J lost 4 bases, with 22 bases between them. The CDR3 consists of 15 residues.

In the case of this clonotype: Possible read error: a much larger clone is one base away. This chain joins TRBV28 and TRBJ1-2; 8 bases agree with TRBD1. Trimming cost V 6 bases and J 4 bases; bases outside gene matches: 10. CDR1 is MDHEN, CDR2 SYDVKM, per germline. This CDR3 has 15 residues. The CDR3 DNA is TGTGCCAGCAGCCACGTAGGACAGGGACTCTATGGCTACACCTTC. This codes for CASSHVGQGLYGYTF.

This clonotype was found many times. This rearrangement joins TRBV7-2 to TRBJ2-7, with D hard to call. In germline, CDR1 is SGHTA, CDR2 FQGNSA. V was pared by 1 base and J by 0 bases, with 7 bases between. The CDR3 contains 14 residues. The CDR3 here is CASSLGVPSYEQYF. In nucleotides, the CDR3 is TGTGCCAGCAGCTTAGGTGTGCCCTCCTACGAGCAGTACTTC.

This clonotype was found many times. The chain employs TRBV2 and TRBJ1-1; possibly TRBD1 for D (5 bases). The CDR3 totals 13 residues. V lost 7 bases and J lost 3, with 12 bases in between. Germline lookup yields CDR1 SNHLY and CDR2 FYNNEI. The CDR3 nucleotides are TGTGCCAGCAAGACAGAGAGGGACACTGAAGCTTTCTTT. Residues: CASKTERDTEAFF.

This clonotype was seen at least ten times. In nucleotides, the CDR3 is TGCAGCGTCCAAGGGAATAGCAATCAGCCCCAGCATTTT. Translating it yields CSVQGNSNQPQHF. V usage is TRBV29-1 and J usage is TRBJ1-5, with D hard to call. The CDR3 spans 13 residues. Germline V gene lookup returns CDR1 SQVTM and CDR2 ANQGSEA. The V end was cut by 6 bases, the J end by 0 bases, with 9 bases between. Complete variable domain (other parts from reference TRBV29-1 and TRBJ1-5): SAVISQKPSRDICQRGTSLTIQCQVDSQVTMMFWYRQQPGQSLTLIATANQGSEATYESGFVIDKFPISRPNLTFSTLTVSNMSPEDSSIYLCSVQGNSNQPQHFGDGTRLSIL.